This is a list of T cell receptor beta chains from one sample in a study of T cell responses to AZD1222 COVID-19 vaccine. Clones were read by immunoSEQ multiplex PCR, and TCRdb kept only the in-frame ones, dropping some. This table has 120,000 or so clones, 85% to 90% appearing once. This specimen consisted of peripheral blood, obtained 28 days after the second AZD1222 dose. The origin of the receptors is an adult who received the AZD1222 COVID-19 vaccine. CDR3s include the opening cysteine and the closing phenylalanine or tryptophan. The order of the fields is clone size, J gene, D gene, V gene, CDR3 protein, CDR3 DNA. D genes are given only for firm matches. Rows give clone size only sometimes, using once, few, many, or a class for an expanded clone.

NA | TRBJ1-2 | NA | TRBV5-1 | CASSPGEGSYGYTF | TGCGCCAGCAGCCCCGGTGAGGGAAGCTATGGCTACACCTTC
NA | TRBJ1-4 | TRBD1 | TRBV7-2 | CASSTTGTGGEKLFF | TGTGCCAGCAGCACAACCGGGACAGGGGGGGAAAAACTGTTTTTT
once | TRBJ1-4 | NA | TRBV28 | CASVAVGNEKLFF | TGTGCCAGCGTGGCAGTTGGAAATGAAAAACTGTTTTTT
NA | TRBJ1-1 | NA | TRBV5-5 | CASSFPGGGNTEAFF | TGTGCCAGCAGCTTCCCAGGAGGGGGAAACACTGAAGCTTTCTTT
NA | TRBJ2-5 | TRBD1 | TRBV19 | CASSSGTGSRETQYF | TGTGCCAGTAGTTCCGGGACAGGGTCTCGAGAGACCCAGTACTTC
NA | TRBJ2-5 | TRBD2 | TRBV2 | CASRLAGETQYF | TGTGCCAGCCGGCTAGCGGGAGAGACCCAGTACTTC
NA | TRBJ1-2 | NA | TRBV29-1 | CSVIYRDGYTF | TGCAGCGTTATTTACCGTGACGGCTACACCTTC
NA | TRBJ2-1 | TRBD2 | TRBV11-3 | CASSREGDGPYNEQFF | TGTGCCAGCAGCCGGGAGGGGGACGGACCTTACAATGAGCAGTTCTTC
NA | TRBJ1-2 | NA | TRBV11-3 | CASSTQGGYGYTF | TGTGCCAGCAGTACACAGGGTGGCTATGGCTACACCTTC
NA | TRBJ1-1 | NA | TRBV6-5 | CASTQRASTEAFF | TGTGCCAGCACCCAAAGGGCATCCACTGAAGCTTTCTTT
NA | TRBJ2-2 | NA | TRBV6-6 | CASSWEVNTGELFF | TGTGCCAGCAGTTGGGAGGTTAACACCGGGGAGCTGTTTTTT
NA | TRBJ1-2 | NA | TRBV27 | CASSSGGGYTF | TGTGCCAGCAGCTCGGGGGGTGGCTACACCTTC
once | TRBJ2-2 | NA | TRBV30 | CAWSRLVAGELFF | TGTGCCTGGAGCCGACTAGTAGCCGGGGAGCTGTTTTTT
NA | TRBJ2-7 | NA | TRBV12-3/TRBV12-4 | CASSFGRGYEQYF | TGTGCCAGCAGTTTCGGCAGGGGCTACGAGCAGTACTTC
NA | TRBJ2-2 | NA | TRBV30 | CAWSQGNTGELFF | TGTGCCTGGAGTCAGGGGAACACCGGGGAGCTGTTTTTT
NA | TRBJ2-7 | TRBD1 | TRBV5-1 | CASGWTGSDEQYF | TGCGCCAGCGGCTGGACAGGGTCAGACGAGCAGTACTTC
NA | TRBJ2-2 | TRBD2 | TRBV7-2 | CASSLSLSKRGNTGELFF | TGTGCCAGCAGCTTAAGCCTGTCAAAGCGGGGGAACACCGGGGAGCTGTTTTTT
NA | TRBJ1-2 | TRBD1 | TRBV6-5 | CASSYAGQGLRGGYTF | TGTGCCAGCAGTTACGCGGGACAGGGGCTGAGAGGTGGCTACACCTTC
NA | TRBJ2-7 | TRBD1 | TRBV29-1 | CSVGQGNSYEQYF | TGCAGCGTTGGACAGGGCAACTCCTACGAGCAGTACTTC
once | TRBJ1-4 | TRBD1 | TRBV5-6 | CASSGHRGQANEKLFF | TGTGCCAGCAGCGGCCACAGGGGACAAGCTAATGAAAAACTGTTTTTT
NA | TRBJ1-6 | NA | TRBV6-1 | CASSETYGSHSPLHF | TGTGCCAGCAGTGAAACCTATGGGTCCCATTCACCCCTCCACTTT
NA | TRBJ1-5 | NA | TRBV5-3 | CARRPGGDSNQPQHF | TGTGCCAGAAGACCGGGAGGGGATAGCAATCAGCCCCAGCATTTT
few | TRBJ2-7 | NA | TRBV30 | CAYEVSYEQYF | TGTGCCTATGAGGTTTCCTACGAGCAGTACTTC